Given below is one TCR beta chain in context. The antigen remains unidentified. The CDR3 runs 13 residues. Trimming shortened V by 2 bases and J by 1 base, and 6 bases separated the two germline ends. CDR1 is SGHRS, CDR2 YFSETQ, per germline. These data belong to a study of T cell responses to AZD1222 COVID-19 vaccine. Produced via immunoSEQ multiplex PCR; TCRdb's table is partial and in-frame only. The sample carries about 75,000 clones, more than 70% recorded once. Regarding the study as a whole: Elevations in Spike-specific TCR breadth and depth followed administration of two AZD1222 doses. Donors were chiefly white British, with a greater number of females, and clonal diversity was perhaps underestimated. Spike was spanned by vaccine-associated CD4 TCRs, which were dominant at 160-218 and 743-854.

This receptor was obtained from an adult who received the MenACWY meningococcal vaccine as a control. The sample here was peripheral blood, taken 28 days after the second dose of the MenACWY control vaccine. The rearrangement links TRBV5-1 to TRBJ2-5; D not resolved. The CDR3 DNA follows: TGCGCCAGCAGCTTAGACACCCAAGAGACCCAGTACTTC. The encoded protein is CASSLDTQETQYF.